One and the same sample provided the 6 T cell receptor beta chains below, sequenced in a study of cytomegalovirus exposure and HLA in healthy donors. 13 Jbeta primers and 60 Vbeta primers were used for the PCR. Assay used: immunoSEQ multiplex PCR; TCRdb lists only in-frame clones, some missing. Of about 150,000 clones in the sample, approximately 80% were seen once. The sample was PBMCs. The receptors were gathered from a woman between 35 and 50 years old in good health and CMV-seropositive.

The genes are TRBV30 and TRBJ2-7; D gene ambiguous. The germline V gene encodes CDR1 GTSNPN and CDR2 SVGIG (reference sequence). The CDR3 has 14 residues. V lost 1 base to trimming and J lost 1 base, with 11 bases between them. The CDR3 loop reads CAWSDRVISYEQYF. The CDR3, as DNA: TGTGCCTGGAGTGACCGAGTTATTTCCTACGAGCAGTACTTC.

This clone was observed a handful of times. The chain employs TRBV2 and TRBJ2-7; weak D call: TRBD2 (5 bases). V lost 6 bases and J lost 7, with 16 bases in between. The CDR3 is made up of 13 amino acids. CDR1 and CDR2 (germline): SNHLY, FYNNEI. The CDR3 sequence: CASRLPAAEEQYF. In DNA form, the CDR3 reads TGTGCCAGCAGGTTGCCAGCGGCCGAGGAGCAGTACTTC.

The chain joins TRBV7-8 to TRBJ2-2; tentative D call: TRBD1 (7 bases). CDR1 is SGHVS, CDR2 FQNEAQ, per germline. V was pared by 5 bases and J by 2 bases, with 12 bases between. The CDR3 is 15 amino acids. CDR3 protein: CASSAQGTNTGELFF. The CDR3, as DNA: TGTGCCAGCAGCGCACAGGGGACTAACACCGGGGAGCTGTTTTTT.

The table lists this clone with a count of one. The J gene is TRBJ1-5, the V gene TRBV19, with D possibly matching TRBD1 (5 bases). V was cut by 7 bases and J by 2 bases, with 18 bases left in between. The V gene's germline CDR1 is LNHDA and CDR2 SQIVND (reference sequence). The CDR3 spans 16 residues. CDR3 coding DNA: TGTGCCAGTAACTTGGGGGGGGGAGTGGGCAATCAGCCCCAGCATTTT. Its protein is CASNLGGGVGNQPQHF.

The rearrangement uses TRBV28 and TRBJ2-3; TRBD2 matches 13 bases. Looked up from germline, CDR1 is MDHEN and CDR2 is SYDVKM. V was pared by 6 bases and J by 2 bases, with 5 bases of the junction left unmatched. The CDR3 has 16 amino acids. The chain's CDR3 is CASSQTSGRSTDTQYF. In DNA, the CDR3 is TGTGCCAGCAGCCAGACTAGCGGGAGGTCCACAGATACGCAGTATTTT. Drawing the rest from reference TRBV28 and TRBJ2-3, the complete variable domain is DVKVTQSSRYLVKRTGEKVFLECVQDMDHENMFWYRQDPGLGLRLIYFSYDVKMKEKGDIPEGYSVSREKKERFSLILESASTNQTSMYLCASSQTSGRSTDTQYFGPGTRLTVL.

The V gene is TRBV7-9, the J gene TRBJ2-6; D gene unclear. Per the germline V gene, CDR1 is SEHNR and CDR2 is FQNEAQ (reference sequence). Trimming removed 5 bases from V and 1 base from J, with 9 bases in between. This CDR3 is built from 15 residues. The CDR3 DNA follows: TGTGCCAGCAGCCCGGTGATTTCTGGGGCCAACGTCCTGACTTTC. The encoded protein is CASSPVISGANVLTF.